This TCR beta chain came from a study of cytomegalovirus exposure and HLA in healthy donors. Worth noting for this clone: As yet, its antigen is unknown.

Findings of the study overall: Previous analysis showed most TCR beta V segments were productive about 87% or about 30% of the time. When analyzed later, a missense DCLRE1C variant was found to be linked to TCR beta V- and J-gene trimming.

The CDR3 consists of 16 residues. The V segment lost 10 bases and the J segment 0 bases; nucleotides outside the gene matches: 14. The germline CDR1 and CDR2 sequences are LGHNT and FRNRAP. Amplification used 60 Vbeta primers and 13 Jbeta primers. The repertoire was sequenced with immunoSEQ multiplex PCR; TCRdb's copy has only in-frame clones and lacks some. The profile shows approximately 140,000 clones, approximately 70% of them singletons. This cohort consisted of healthy bone marrow donors. V usage is TRBV12-5 and J usage is TRBJ2-7, with TRBD1 matching 8 bases. The clonotype was recovered from a woman aged 40 to 49 in good health and CMV-seronegative. Source material: PBMCs. The CDR3 nucleotides read TGTGCTAAGGGGTCAGGGGGCGGTACGAGCTCCTACGAGCAGTACTTC. Protein: CAKGSGGGTSSYEQYF.